This T cell receptor beta chain was observed in a study of beta chain features in type 1 diabetes. General study findings and limits: Amplification by PCR could prefer shorter templates, with the same effect in patients and controls. In all four CD4+ subsets, TCRB CDR3 length was significantly, moderately reduced in type 1 diabetes.

This clone turned up a few times. Its antigen remains unknown. The authors took one heparinised blood draw, averaging approximately 120 mL, from each donor. V was pared by 2 bases and J by 6 bases, with 16 bases between. This CDR3 is 14 amino acids long. Germline loops: CDR1 GTSNPN, CDR2 SVGIG (reference sequence). The isolated RNA, all of it, was reverse transcribed, so expressed TCRB transcripts were what got sequenced. This table comes from immunoSEQ multiplex PCR, and its TCRdb copy is limited to in-frame clones, with some not included. Among about 740,000 clones listed, around 15% were seen once. J is TRBJ1-2 and V is TRBV30, with no clear D. This TCR came from a man aged 18 to 30 with type 1 diabetes. Sequenced material: naive CD4+ T cells from blood. The CDR3 DNA reads as TGTGCCTGGAGTTTTGGCGGGTACGACCATGGCTACACCTTC. Encoded protein: CAWSFGGYDHGYTF.